One and the same sample provided the 26 T cell receptor beta chains below, sequenced in a study of blood T cells in healthy people across ages (dated by TCRdb to 2014 to 2015). Library preparation used 5' RACE. The sequencer was an Illumina HiSeq 2500. A second PCR of roughly 7 to 11 cycles was performed with a sample-barcoded 5' primer and a J-beta primer mix. TCRdb handled the public reads itself, with Q25 trimming in fastp and clone calling in MiXCR, and kept productive beta chains. Rows merge per CDR3 protein into single entries with the most common DNA and genes. This sample gives about 800,000 distinct CDR3 sequences in total; more than 35% of them show up just once. Approximately 18% of the sample is held by the ten biggest clonotypes. Sequenced sample: blood. All receptors derive from a man at least 80 years old in good health.

The rearrangement joins TRBV29-1 to TRBJ2-2; 8 nucleotides align to TRBD1. The germline V gene has CDR1 SQVTM and CDR2 ANQGSEA. J was trimmed by 5 bases and V by 6 bases; bases with no gene match: 14. The CDR3 spans 16 residues. This CDR3 reads CSVEQGVFRGTGELFF. CDR3 DNA sequence: TGCAGCGTCGAACAGGGGGTCTTTAGGGGAACCGGGGAGCTGTTTTTT.

The table lists this clonotype with a few counts. The chain is built from TRBV20-1 and TRBJ2-1; D gene ambiguous. Trimming took off 5 bases at V and 10 bases at J, with 9 bases between the two ends. The CDR3 loop spans 10 amino acids. CDR1 and CDR2 (germline): DFQATT, SNEGSKA (reference sequence). For the CDR3, the DNA is TGCAGTGCTTTAGCACGCGAGCAGTTCTTC. Amino acid sequence: CSALAREQFF.

This chain joins TRBV28 and TRBJ1-2; D not resolved. Germline V gives CDR1 MDHEN, CDR2 SYDVKM. The CDR3 covers 14 residues. Trimming shortened V by 3 bases and J by 2 bases, and 10 bases separated the two germline ends. CDR3 sequence reads: CASSFGRINYGYTF. CDR3 coding DNA: TGTGCCAGCAGTTTTGGCAGGATCAACTATGGCTACACCTTC.

This clonotype occurred a few times. The V and J genes are TRBV10-1 and TRBJ1-2, with 7 nucleotides matching TRBD1. Trimming at V came to 6 bases and at J to 8 bases, leaving 6 bases not matched to a gene. Germline V lookup: CDR1 WNHNN, CDR2 SYGVQD (reference sequence). The CDR3 extends over 12 amino acids. CDR3 sequence reads: CASRDRRWGYTF. DNA of the CDR3: TGCGCCAGCAGGGACAGGCGGTGGGGCTACACCTTC.

This clonotype was found a few times. The rearrangement uses TRBV27 and TRBJ2-7, with a tentative D call TRBD1 (6 bases). V shed 5 bases and J shed 4 bases, with 15 bases lying between them. CDR1 is MNHEY, CDR2 SMNVEV, per germline (reference sequence). This CDR3 contains 14 residues. The CDR3 bases are TGTGCCAGCAGTCCACAGGGATACAAGTACGAGCAGTACTTC. Protein sequence: CASSPQGYKYEQYF.

This rearrangement joins TRBV7-9 to TRBJ2-1; tentative D call: TRBD1 (5 bases). The J call may be wrong; the DNA end is better matched by TRBJ2-7. Looked up from germline, CDR1 is SEHNR and CDR2 is FQNEAQ (reference sequence). The CDR3 is 15 amino acids. CDR3 in DNA: TGTGCCAGCAGCTTGCGTGCAGGGCCCAACAATGAGCAGTACTTC. Translating gives CASSLRAGPNNEQYF.

This clonotype was recorded a few times. The rearrangement joins TRBV5-6 to TRBJ1-2, with a tentative D call TRBD1 (5 bases). This CDR3 contains 14 residues. Germline V gene data show CDR1 as SGHDT and CDR2 as YYEEEE. Trimming removed 0 bases from V and 4 bases from J, with 10 bases in between. CDR3 coding DNA: TGTGCCAGCAGCTTGGAGGTCAGGGCCTATGGCTACACCTTC. It codes for CASSLEVRAYGYTF. Complete variable domain (other parts from reference TRBV5-6 and TRBJ1-2): DAGVTQSPTHLIKTRGQQVTLRCSPKSGHDTVSWYQQALGQGPQFIFQYYEEEERQRGNFPDRFSGHQFPNYSSELNVNALLLGDSALYLCASSLEVRAYGYTFGSGTRLTVV.

The rearrangement uses TRBV10-3 and TRBJ2-6; 11 bases match TRBD1. V lost 6 bases and J lost 2; bases outside the gene matches: 3. Germline V gene sequence: CDR1 ENHRY, CDR2 SYGVKD. CDR3 length: 16 residues. The CDR3 DNA follows: TGTGCCATCAGGAGGACAGGGGGCGCTGGGGCCAACGTCCTGACTTTC. Protein product: CAIRRTGGAGANVLTF.

This clonotype has a count of ten or more. The CDR3 loop is CASSLEEETQYF. For the CDR3, the DNA is TGTGCCAGCAGCTTAGAAGAAGAGACCCAGTACTTC. J is TRBJ2-5 and V is TRBV7-2; D is unclear. The V gene lost 1 base and the J gene lost 3 bases, with 3 bases spanning the gap. Germline assignment: CDR1 SGHTA and CDR2 FQGNSA. This CDR3 has 12 amino acids. Full variable domain (missing parts from reference TRBV7-2 and TRBJ2-5): GAGVSQSPSNKVTEKGKDVELRCDPISGHTALYWYRQSLGQGLEFLIYFQGNSAPDKSGLPSDRFSAERTGGSVSTLTIQRTQQEDSAVYLCASSLEEETQYFGPGTRLLVL.

The chain combines TRBV7-3 with TRBJ2-1; 12 bases line up with TRBD2. In germline, CDR1 is SGHTA, CDR2 FQGTGA. V dropped 1 base and J dropped 10; count of bases not matched to a gene: 5. The CDR3 covers 15 residues. As DNA, the CDR3 is TGTGCCAGCAGCTTAATGGCTAGCGGGAGGGACGAGCAGTTCTTC. It translates to CASSLMASGRDEQFF.

The chain combines TRBV9 with TRBJ2-1; 7 nucleotides agree with TRBD2. With V trimmed by 3 bases and J by 5 bases, 14 bases remained unmatched. Germline CDR1 SGDLS, CDR2 YYNGEE. This CDR3 is 17 amino acids long. For the CDR3, the DNA is TGTGCCAGCAGCGCGAGGTTGGGGAAGCGGGACGACAATGAGCAGTTCTTC. It specifies CASSARLGKRDDNEQFF. The full variable domain, rest sourced from reference TRBV9 and TRBJ2-1, is DSGVTQTPKHLITATGQRVTLRCSPRSGDLSVYWYQQSLDQGLQFLIQYYNGEERAKGNILERFSAQQFPDLHSELNLSSLELGDSALYFCASSARLGKRDDNEQFFGPGTRLTVL.

CDR3 protein: CASSVRPGADSPLHF. The CDR3 nucleotides are TGCGCCAGCAGCGTGCGACCAGGCGCGGATTCACCCCTCCACTTT. This chain joins TRBV5-1 and TRBJ1-6; unclear D gene. Germline CDR1 reads SGHRS; CDR2 reads YFSETQ. CDR3 length equals 15 residues. Trimming shortened V by 4 bases and J by 8 bases, and 16 bases separated the two germline ends.

In this sample, this clonotype turned up a few times. The chain recombines TRBV7-8 with TRBJ2-7; tentatively, D is TRBD1 or TRBD2 (5 bases each). Trimming pared 0 bases from V and 7 bases from J, leaving 25 bases between. Per germline, CDR1 SGHVS and CDR2 FQNEAQ. The CDR3 totals 18 residues. The CDR3 region has the DNA TGTGCCAGCAGCTTAGCGAAACCCATGGGACGCCGGTTACGGGAGCAGTACTTC. Translated: CASSLAKPMGRRLREQYF.

The genes are TRBV7-8 and TRBJ2-7; 9 nucleotides agree with TRBD1. Losses at the gene ends were 5 bases for V and 7 bases for J; bases not matched to a gene: 6. Germline V gene data show CDR1 as SGHVS and CDR2 as FQNEAQ. CDR3 length equals 13 residues. The CDR3 DNA reads as TGTGCCAGCAGCATACAGGGGGCGGGGGAGCAGTACTTC. Translation: CASSIQGAGEQYF.

This rearrangement joins TRBV6-5 to TRBJ2-1; TRBD1 matches at 7 bases. This CDR3 has 16 residues. CDR1 MNHEY and CDR2 SVGAGI come from the germline V gene. V gave up 6 bases and J gave up 0 bases; unmatched junction bases: 8. CDR3 coding DNA: TGTGCCAGCAGCCGAACAGGGGCAGTCTCCTACAATGAGCAGTTCTTC. This translates into CASSRTGAVSYNEQFF.

A single count supports this clonotype. V usage is TRBV11-2 and J usage is TRBJ2-6; D remains unclear. V was pared by 3 bases and J by 2 bases, with 11 bases between. Per the germline V gene, CDR1 is SGHAT and CDR2 is FQNNGV. The CDR3 is 16 residues long. CDR3 protein: CASSFEAPPGANVLTF. The CDR3 nucleotides read TGTGCCAGCAGCTTCGAGGCTCCTCCTGGGGCCAACGTCCTGACTTTC.

This chain links TRBV20-1 with TRBJ1-2; D possibly corresponds to TRBD1 (6 bases). This CDR3 region has 11 residues. V lost 4 bases, J lost 7 bases, and 10 bases lay in between. Germline V CDR1 and CDR2: DFQATT, SNEGSKA (reference sequence). The CDR3 sequence is CSATGVGGYTF. The CDR3 region has the DNA TGCAGTGCTACAGGGGTGGGTGGCTACACCTTC.

The rearrangement joins TRBV7-9 to TRBJ2-4; 7 bases are shared with TRBD2. The last part of the DNA fits TRBJ2-7 better; the J call may be wrong. CDR3 length: 16 residues. The V gene's germline CDR1 is SEHNR and CDR2 FQNEAQ (reference sequence). CDR3 amino acids: CASSFRGTNGSYEQYF. Written as DNA, the CDR3 is TGTGCCAGCAGCTTCCGAGGGACTAACGGATCCTACGAGCAGTACTTC.

Only one count was recorded for this clonotype. This rearrangement joins TRBV19 to TRBJ2-5; 7 nucleotides match TRBD2. The DNA matches TRBJ2-7 better at its end, which makes the J call doubtful. This CDR3 has 14 residues. Germline V lookup: CDR1 LNHDA, CDR2 SQIVND (reference sequence). CDR3 sequence (DNA): TGTGCCAGTAGTATGACTAGCAAGAACCACGAGCAGTACTTC. Translation: CASSMTSKNHEQYF.

The rearrangement uses TRBV20-1 and TRBJ2-7; D unclear. The J call is uncertain, as TRBJ2-5 better fits the DNA end. The CDR3 is 15 amino acids. Per germline, CDR1 DFQATT and CDR2 SNEGSKA (reference sequence). The CDR3 loop is CSASITILLGETQYF. Written as DNA, the CDR3 is TGCAGTGCTAGTATCACGATTTTGCTTGGAGAGACCCAGTACTTC.

The chain carries TRBV6-1 and TRBJ1-4; D remains ambiguous. Germline V CDR1 and CDR2: MNHNS, SASEGT. This CDR3 has 12 residues. Trimming removed 6 bases at V and 8 bases at J, with 10 bases between. CDR3 in DNA: TGTGCCAGCAGGAGGGATGGAGAAAAACTGTTTTTT. It yields the protein CASRRDGEKLFF.

This clonotype showed up just a few times. V is TRBV18 and J is TRBJ1-2; the D is unclear. V lost 3 bases and J 0 bases, leaving 11 bases between the germline ends. The CDR3 has 15 amino acids. Germline assignment: CDR1 KGHSH and CDR2 LQKENI. The CDR3 is CASSPESKPNYGYTF. The CDR3 DNA is TGTGCCAGCTCACCGGAGTCGAAACCTAACTATGGCTACACCTTC.

This clonotype was recorded only once. The rearrangement uses TRBV4-1 and TRBJ2-5; TRBD2 agrees at 9 bases. Trimming cost V 2 bases and J 2 bases; bases outside gene matches: 3. This CDR3 contains 15 residues. Looked up from germline, CDR1 is MGHRA and CDR2 is YSYEKL. Here the CDR3 reads CASSQSAGGQETQYF. CDR3 in DNA: TGCGCCAGCAGCCAATCGGCGGGAGGGCAAGAGACCCAGTACTTC.

The V gene is TRBV12-3 or TRBV12-4, the J gene TRBJ2-3, with 8 bases aligning to TRBD2. Unmatched junction bases numbered 5, after V lost 3 bases and J lost 0 bases. This CDR3 has 16 residues. This CDR3 reads CASSLGGGFSTDTQYF. In DNA, the CDR3 is TGTGCCAGCAGTTTGGGCGGGGGGTTTAGCACAGATACGCAGTATTTT.

V is TRBV6-1 and J is TRBJ1-5, with D tentatively TRBD1 (5 bases). V lost 7 bases and J lost 5, with 27 bases in between. The CDR3 is 18 residues long. CDR1 and CDR2 from the germline V gene are MNHNS and SASEGT. This chain's CDR3 is CASILIGSGGDEYQPQHF. The CDR3 DNA sequence: TGTGCCAGCATCCTAATAGGGTCTGGAGGGGACGAGTATCAGCCCCAGCATTTT.

The J gene is TRBJ1-2, the V gene TRBV24-1, with D hard to call. V gave up 4 bases and J gave up 6 bases, with 11 bases separating them. The germline V gene encodes CDR1 KGHDR and CDR2 SFDVKD. This CDR3 is built from 13 residues. The CDR3 DNA reads as TGTGCCACCAGTGAGTTGAGCGAAAATGGCTACACCTTC. As protein: CATSELSENGYTF.